A single sample gave rise to the 18 T cell receptor beta chains below, sequenced in a study of T cell repertoires in cytomegalovirus infection. TCRdb ran MiXCR on the reads and lists one entry per CDR3 protein. The profile shows roughly 240,000 distinct CDR3 sequences, approximately 6.7% of them singletons. The sequenced sample was PBMCs. Receptors were obtained from a human donor in good health (CMV status not recorded). Some clones in this sample may be carry-over from other donors' samples.

This clonotype was recorded at least ten times. The chain's CDR3 is CASSLEGQRNTIYF. CDR3 coding DNA: TGTGCCAGCAGCTTAGAGGGGCAACGAAACACCATATATTTT. This rearrangement joins TRBV7-2 to TRBJ1-3; tentatively, D is TRBD1 (5 bases). The CDR3 is 14 residues long. Germline CDR1 reads SGHTA; CDR2 reads FQGNSA. V gave up 1 base and J gave up 5 bases, with 9 bases separating them.

This clonotype has at least ten counts. The chain couples TRBV7-2 to TRBJ1-1, with D possibly TRBD1 on 5 matching bases. The CDR3 consists of 15 residues. V was clipped by 1 base and J by 1 base, with 10 bases between them. Germline V gene lookup returns CDR1 SGHTA and CDR2 FQGNSA. The CDR3 DNA sequence: TGTGCCAGCAGCTTAGAAGGGGTGGGGAACACTGAAGCTTTCTTT. Translated: CASSLEGVGNTEAFF.

This clonotype was seen ten or more times. The rearrangement uses TRBV6-4 and TRBJ2-3; D is ambiguous. Germline CDR1 is MRHNA and CDR2 is SNTAGT. V lost 3 bases and J lost 0, with 10 bases in between. The CDR3 is made up of 15 amino acids. CDR3 protein: CASSEGGSSTDTQYF. DNA for the CDR3: TGTGCCAGCAGTGAAGGCGGATCTAGCACAGATACGCAGTATTTT.

Many counts were recorded for this clonotype. The V gene is TRBV6-6, the J gene TRBJ1-2, with a tentative D call TRBD1 (6 bases). Germline assignment: CDR1 MNHNY and CDR2 SVGAGI (reference sequence). V was pared by 4 bases and J by 8 bases, with 14 bases between. CDR3 length equals 13 residues. The CDR3 loop reads CASSLRGPGGYTF. The CDR3 region has the DNA TGTGCCAGCAGTTTGCGGGGGCCGGGGGGCTACACCTTC.

This clonotype was detected only a few times. The chain has TRBV20-1 and TRBJ2-1; D remains unclear. Germline V gene sequence: CDR1 DFQATT, CDR2 SNEGSKA (reference sequence). This CDR3 contains 12 residues. The V end was cut by 0 bases, the J end by 7 bases, with 7 bases between. CDR3 protein: CSARDRLNEQFF. The CDR3 bases are TGCAGTGCTAGAGATAGGTTGAATGAGCAGTTCTTC.

This clonotype was counted ten times or more. This rearrangement joins TRBV5-5 to TRBJ1-5, with 7 bases identical to TRBD1. This CDR3 contains 14 residues. Trimming at V came to 4 bases and at J to 6 bases, leaving 7 bases not matched to a gene. Germline loops: CDR1 SGHKS, CDR2 YYEKEE (reference sequence). CDR3 in DNA: TGTGCCAGCAGCACCCAGGGGGTAGCTCAGCCCCAGCATTTT. This codes for CASSTQGVAQPQHF.

The chain joins TRBV6-6 to TRBJ2-6, with D hard to call. Germline CDR1 MNHNY, CDR2 SVGAGI (reference sequence). The CDR3 is made up of 16 amino acids. Trimming cost V 0 bases and J 0 bases, with 6 bases left between them. CDR3 bases: TGTGCCAGCAGTTACTCGTCGGCCTCTGGGGCCAACGTCCTGACTTTC. This sequence encodes CASSYSSASGANVLTF.

This clonotype appeared many times. This chain joins TRBV29-1 and TRBJ2-3, with no clear D. The V and J ends lost 3 bases and 1 base respectively, with 17 bases between them. This CDR3 is built from 16 residues. CDR1 and CDR2 from the germline V gene are SQVTM and ANQGSEA. The CDR3 is CSVDRLGASGTDTQYF. Written as DNA, the CDR3 is TGCAGCGTTGACCGGCTAGGTGCCAGCGGCACAGATACGCAGTATTTT.

This clonotype was seen many times. The chain has TRBV7-2 and TRBJ2-2; no definite D call. The CDR3 covers 14 residues. Germline CDR1 reads SGHTA; CDR2 reads FQGNSA. V was trimmed by 2 bases and J by 0 bases, leaving 4 bases between them. The CDR3: CASSLSSNTGELFF. CDR3 nucleotide sequence: TGTGCCAGCAGCTTAAGTTCGAACACCGGGGAGCTGTTTTTT.

This chain links TRBV29-1 with TRBJ1-1; no firm D call. Between the trimmed V and J ends, which lost 0 bases and 7 bases, there was a span of 12 bases. Germline V gene lookup returns CDR1 SQVTM and CDR2 ANQGSEA. The CDR3 contains 13 residues. The CDR3 spells CSVEDFKRDEAFF. DNA for the CDR3: TGCAGCGTTGAAGACTTTAAACGAGATGAAGCTTTCTTT.

The rearrangement joins TRBV27 to TRBJ1-1; a weak D match, TRBD1 (6 bases). CDR3 size: 15 residues. V lost 2 bases and J lost 11, with 21 bases in between. Per the germline V gene, CDR1 is MNHEY and CDR2 is SMNVEV (reference sequence). The CDR3 region is CASSLRTGLSYGAFF. DNA of the CDR3: TGTGCCAGCAGTTTACGCACAGGGCTCTCATACGGGGCTTTCTTT.

This clonotype was seen many times. The chain employs TRBV7-3 and TRBJ1-2; 8 positions match TRBD1. Germline CDR1 is SGHTA and CDR2 is FQGTGA. J lost 13 bases, V lost 0 bases, and 4 bases had no gene match. The CDR3 totals 12 residues. The CDR3 DNA reads as TGTGCCAGCAGCTTAACTGGGCAGGGGGCCACCTTC. Translated: CASSLTGQGATF.

V gene TRBV25-1 combines with J gene TRBJ2-1; TRBD2 matches 7 bases. Per germline, CDR1 MGHDK and CDR2 SYGVNS. The V gene end was trimmed by 4 bases and the J gene end by 0 bases; junction bases not matched to a gene: 6. The CDR3 is made up of 16 amino acids. DNA for the CDR3: TGTGCCAGCAGTGGTCTAGCGGTTAGCTCCTACAATGAGCAGTTCTTC. This translates into CASSGLAVSSYNEQFF.

There are many counts of this clonotype. The chain recombines TRBV7-9 with TRBJ2-7; TRBD2 is a possible D gene (7 bases). V was clipped by 1 base and J by 7 bases, with 11 bases between them. Per the germline V gene, CDR1 is SEHNR and CDR2 is FQNEAQ (reference sequence). This CDR3 contains 13 residues. The CDR3 spells CASSLEGGREQYF. The CDR3 DNA reads TGTGCCAGCAGCTTAGAGGGGGGGAGGGAGCAGTACTTC.

This clonotype was observed many times. The chain employs TRBV23-1 and TRBJ2-1, with D possibly matching TRBD1 (6 bases). TRBV23-1 counts as an open reading frame of uncertain function. Trimming removed 4 bases from V and 2 bases from J, with 21 bases in between. The CDR3 extends over 18 amino acids. For the CDR3, the DNA is TGCGCCAGCAGTCTGCCCAAAATACGACAGGCCCCCTACAATGAGCAGTTCTTC. Encoded protein: CASSLPKIRQAPYNEQFF.

This clonotype came up many times. The rearrangement links TRBV7-8 to TRBJ1-5; the match to TRBD1 covers 7 bases. The CDR3 spans 19 residues. Germline V gene data show CDR1 as SGHVS and CDR2 as FQNEAQ. After removal of 6 bases from V and 0 bases from J, the junction contained 17 bases not matched to a gene. The CDR3 coding sequence is TGTGCCAGCAGTCCACGGGTGAACAGGGGATACAATAGCAATCAGCCCCAGCATTTT. As protein: CASSPRVNRGYNSNQPQHF. The variable domain in full, with the rest retrieved from reference TRBV7-8 and TRBJ1-5, is GAGVSQSPRYKVAKRGQDVALRCDPISGHVSLFWYQQALGQGPEFLTYFQNEAQLDKSGLPSDRFFAERPEGSVSTLKIQRTQQEDSAVYLCASSPRVNRGYNSNQPQHFGDGTRLSIL.

This clonotype was seen more than once but under ten times. This chain connects TRBV20-1 to TRBJ2-3; 12 nucleotides match TRBD2. In germline, CDR1 is DFQATT, CDR2 SNEGSKA (reference sequence). CDR3 length: 13 amino acids. The ends lost 5 bases at V and 5 bases at J; junction bases unmatched: 2. The CDR3 reads CSASSGGEDTQYF. For the CDR3, the DNA is TGCAGTGCTTCTAGCGGGGGGGAAGATACGCAGTATTTT.

This clonotype was seen many times. The chain links TRBV7-2 to TRBJ1-6; maybe TRBD1 (5 bases). The CDR3 has 13 residues. Germline V gene data show CDR1 as SGHTA and CDR2 as FQGNSA. V shed 3 bases and J shed 10 bases, with 10 bases lying between them. The CDR3 DNA reads as TGTGCCAGCAGCTTTTCAGGGTTATCACCCCTCCACTTT. Its translation: CASSFSGLSPLHF.